These 23 T cell receptor beta chains came from one sample sequenced in a study of T-cell reconstitution after alpha-beta-depleted transplantation in children. The TCRbeta library was prepared with unique molecular identifiers. TCRdb re-called the PCR reads through MiXCR, storing one row per CDR3 protein. Among hundreds of thousands of distinct CDR3 sequences, around 15% were seen once, and the ten largest hold roughly 5%. Sequences were derived from PBMCs, mostly from graft donor cells, sampled 360 days after TCRalphabeta/CD19-depleted stem cell transplant. These receptors all stem from a male patient aged 10 to 17 who had a stem cell transplant for acute lymphoblastic leukemia, so the T cells may come from the graft donor.

This clonotype was detected many times. J is TRBJ2-7 and V is TRBV4-1; 10 nucleotides match TRBD2. Looked up from germline, CDR1 is MGHRA and CDR2 is YSYEKL. V was pared by 4 bases and J by 3 bases, with 6 bases of the junction left unmatched. This CDR3 has 15 amino acids. CDR3 coding DNA: TGCGCCAGCAGCCGACGCGGGACTAGCGACTACGAGCAGTACTTC. Amino acids: CASSRRGTSDYEQYF.

This clonotype was observed a handful of times. This chain uses TRBV5-1 with TRBJ2-1, with unresolved D. Germline V CDR1 and CDR2: SGHRS, YFSETQ. CDR3 size: 13 residues. The V end was cut by 1 base, the J end by 7 bases, with 9 bases between. CDR3 DNA sequence: TGCGCCAGCAGCTTGAAGTCCAGGAATGAGCAGTTCTTC. The encoded protein is CASSLKSRNEQFF.

The rearrangement uses TRBV7-8 and TRBJ2-7, with TRBD2 matching 10 bases. From germline, CDR1 is SGHVS and CDR2 FQNEAQ. The CDR3 covers 17 residues. V was pared by 5 bases and J by 2 bases, with 12 bases of the junction left unmatched. CDR3 region: CASSLHRLAGNTYEQYF. The CDR3, as DNA: TGTGCCAGCAGCCTACATCGACTAGCGGGCAATACCTACGAGCAGTACTTC.

The chain recombines TRBV3-1 with TRBJ2-4; 7 positions match TRBD1. The V gene's germline CDR1 is LGHDT and CDR2 YNNKEL (reference sequence). This CDR3 is 14 amino acids long. V shed 6 bases and J 4 bases; nucleotides not matched to a gene: 6. As DNA, the CDR3 is TGTGCCAGCAGAGGGACAGCTGGGAAAAACATTCAGTACTTC. Protein product: CASRGTAGKNIQYF.

This clonotype was seen only a few times. The chain joins TRBV11-2 to TRBJ2-5; 14 positions agree with TRBD2. V dropped 4 bases and J dropped 4; count of bases not matched to a gene: 5. Germline V gene lookup returns CDR1 SGHAT and CDR2 FQNNGV. The CDR3 spans 16 residues. CDR3: CASSSIGLAGGETQYF. The CDR3 bases are TGTGCCAGCAGCTCGATAGGACTAGCGGGAGGAGAGACCCAGTACTTC.

This sequence joins TRBV29-1 and TRBJ2-2; TRBD2 is a possible D gene (6 bases). The germline CDR1 and CDR2 sequences are SQVTM and ANQGSEA. The CDR3 consists of 11 residues. Trimming shortened V by 5 bases and J by 13 bases, and 14 bases separated the two germline ends. The CDR3: CSVLLEGGLFF. Written as DNA, the CDR3 is TGCAGCGTTCTTTTAGAGGGAGGGCTGTTTTTT.

There are a few counts of this clonotype. The chain combines TRBV7-9 with TRBJ2-3, with D perhaps TRBD2 (6 bases). The germline CDR1 and CDR2 sequences are SEHNR and FQNEAQ (reference sequence). The germline V and J ends were trimmed by 3 bases and 5 bases, with 15 bases remaining between them. The CDR3 length is 15 residues. The CDR3 region has the DNA TGTGCCAGCAGCTTCTCTCCGGGAGATCGAGATACGCAGTATTTT. This encodes CASSFSPGDRDTQYF.

This clonotype turned up a few times. The chain carries TRBV6-4 and TRBJ2-1, with unresolved D. This CDR3 has 15 residues. The V end was cut by 3 bases, the J end by 0 bases, with 9 bases between. Germline-derived CDR1 and CDR2 are MRHNA and SNTAGT. CDR3 loop: CASSEEYPSYNEQFF. The DNA for the CDR3 is TGTGCCAGCAGTGAAGAGTACCCCTCCTACAATGAGCAGTTCTTC.

This clonotype came up a few times. The chain is built from TRBV5-1 and TRBJ2-3; 16 bases agree with TRBD2. Looked up from germline, CDR1 is SGHRS and CDR2 is YFSETQ. The CDR3 loop spans 18 amino acids. V lost 3 bases to trimming and J lost 6 bases; unmatched junction nucleotides: 10. The CDR3 region has the DNA TGCGCCAGCAGCTATGGAGCCGGGACTAGCGGGAGGGTGGATACGCAGTATTTT. It codes for CASSYGAGTSGRVDTQYF. The full variable domain, rest sourced from reference TRBV5-1 and TRBJ2-3, is KAGVTQTPRYLIKTRGQQVTLSCSPISGHRSVSWYQQTPGQGLQFLFEYFSETQRNKGNFPGRFSGRQFSNSRSEMNVSTLELGDSALYLCASSYGAGTSGRVDTQYFGPGTRLTVL.

The rearrangement links TRBV5-1 to TRBJ2-7; TRBD1 matches 7 bases. With V trimmed by 4 bases and J by 0 bases, 7 bases remained unmatched. The CDR3 totals 15 residues. From germline, CDR1 is SGHRS and CDR2 YFSETQ. Written as DNA, the CDR3 is TGCGCCAGCAGCACCGGGACAGCGTTCTCCTACGAGCAGTACTTC. Translation gives CASSTGTAFSYEQYF. Looking up the rest from reference TRBV5-1 and TRBJ2-7 gives the full variable domain: KAGVTQTPRYLIKTRGQQVTLSCSPISGHRSVSWYQQTPGQGLQFLFEYFSETQRNKGNFPGRFSGRQFSNSRSEMNVSTLELGDSALYLCASSTGTAFSYEQYFGPGTRLTVT.

This clonotype has more than one count but fewer than ten. The chain is built from TRBV12-3 or TRBV12-4 and TRBJ2-3; D gene uncertain. Trimming took 0 bases from V and 3 from J, leaving 10 bases between them. The CDR3 runs 15 residues. The CDR3 reads CASSLASFRTDTQYF. DNA for the CDR3: TGTGCCAGCAGTTTAGCTAGTTTTCGAACAGATACGCAGTATTTT.

Points on this clonotype: The junction departs from the called germline gene at one end, perhaps through a read error. This rearrangement joins TRBV6-4 to TRBJ2-1; possible D gene TRBD1, 6 bases. This CDR3 contains 15 residues. Looked up from germline, CDR1 is MRHNA and CDR2 is SNTAGT. The CDR3 coding sequence is TGTGCCAGCAGTGACTCGTTTAAAGGGGACAATGCGCAGTTCTTC. Translation gives CASSDSFKGDNAQFF.

This sequence joins TRBV27 and TRBJ2-7; unclear D gene. Trimming removed 5 bases from V and 3 bases from J, with 11 bases in between. Germline V gene sequence: CDR1 MNHEY, CDR2 SMNVEV (reference sequence). The CDR3 contains 13 residues. This chain's CDR3 is CASSTLVDYEQYF. The DNA for the CDR3 is TGTGCCAGCAGTACCCTCGTCGACTACGAGCAGTACTTC.

This clonotype was seen a handful of times. The chain carries TRBV13 and TRBJ2-7; D tentatively reads TRBD1 or TRBD2 (5 bases each). The CDR3 has 12 residues. CDR1 is PRHDT and CDR2 is FYEKMQ in the germline V gene (reference sequence). The V end lost 3 bases, the J end lost 6 bases, and 9 bases lay between the germline ends. The CDR3 DNA sequence: TGTGCCAGCAGCTTCTTGAGGGGCGAGCAGTACTTC. The encoded protein is CASSFLRGEQYF.

In this sample, this clonotype turned up many times. The chain has TRBV24-1 and TRBJ2-1; 10 bases are shared with TRBD2. The CDR3 sequence is 16 residues long. Germline CDR1 reads KGHDR; CDR2 reads SFDVKD. Trimming removed 3 bases from V and 5 bases from J; junction bases left unmatched: 6. CDR3 sequence reads: CATSDPRTSGNNEQFF. In DNA, the CDR3 is TGTGCCACCAGTGATCCCCGGACTAGCGGCAACAATGAGCAGTTCTTC.

This clonotype has a count of ten or more. This chain uses TRBV20-1 with TRBJ1-4; D call uncertain. There are 15 residues in the CDR3. Germline V gene lookup returns CDR1 DFQATT and CDR2 SNEGSKA (reference sequence). Trimming shortened V by 0 bases and J by 0 bases, and 8 bases separated the two germline ends. DNA for the CDR3: TGCAGTGCTAGAGATTCCCGAACAACTAATGAAAAACTGTTTTTT. This gives the protein CSARDSRTTNEKLFF.

This clonotype was seen a few times. The chain has TRBV6-2 or TRBV6-3 and TRBJ2-3; TRBD2 aligns across 10 bases. J lost 5 bases, V lost 7 bases, and 12 bases had no gene match. The germline V gene encodes CDR1 MNHEY and CDR2 SVGEGT. The CDR3 extends over 16 amino acids. CDR3 sequence: CASKQILAGVRDTQYF. The CDR3 nucleotides read TGTGCCAGCAAACAAATTCTAGCGGGAGTCCGAGATACGCAGTATTTT.

J is TRBJ1-1 and V is TRBV11-2, with D maybe TRBD1 (5 bases). The V gene's germline CDR1 is SGHAT and CDR2 FQNNGV. The CDR3 is 15 amino acids. With 0 bases removed from V and 0 bases from J, the gap between germline ends came to 8 bases. For the CDR3, the DNA is TGTGCCAGCAGCTTAGAGCGAGGGGTGAACACTGAAGCTTTCTTT. As protein: CASSLERGVNTEAFF.

The gene calls are TRBV7-9 and TRBJ2-1; the D is unclear. Trimming cost V 2 bases and J 5 bases, with 10 bases left between them. CDR1 and CDR2 (germline): SEHNR, FQNEAQ (reference sequence). The CDR3 spans 14 residues. The CDR3 DNA reads TGTGCCAGCAGCTTAAGGACGGCTGACAATGAGCAGTTCTTC. Its protein is CASSLRTADNEQFF. The whole variable domain, filled in from reference TRBV7-9 and TRBJ2-1, reads DTGVSQNPRHKITKRGQNVTFRCDPISEHNRLYWYRQTLGQGPEFLTYFQNEAQLEKSRLLSDRFSAERPKGSFSTLEIQRTEQGDSAMYLCASSLRTADNEQFFGPGTRLTVL.

The chain joins TRBV6-6 to TRBJ2-5, with 8 bases aligning to TRBD2. This CDR3 has 13 amino acids. Germline CDR1 and CDR2: MNHNY and SVGAGI (reference sequence). The J segment lost 5 bases and the V segment lost 6 bases, leaving 5 bases of the junction unmatched. CDR3 protein: CASSPREGETQYF. The CDR3 DNA reads TGTGCCAGCAGCCCCCGGGAGGGGGAGACCCAGTACTTC.

This clonotype has more than one count but fewer than ten. The chain is built from TRBV11-1 and TRBJ1-5; D perhaps matches TRBD1 (6 bases). The CDR3 is 16 residues long. Germline V lookup: CDR1 SGHAT, CDR2 FQDESV (reference sequence). V lost 3 bases and J 2 bases, leaving 14 bases between the germline ends. The CDR3 reads CASSFHPGEGNQPQHF. The DNA of the CDR3 is TGTGCCAGCAGCTTTCACCCAGGGGAGGGCAATCAGCCCCAGCATTTT.

In this sample, this clonotype turned up a few times. This chain joins TRBV7-8 and TRBJ1-5; TRBD1 agrees at 7 bases. Looked up from germline, CDR1 is SGHVS and CDR2 is FQNEAQ. The CDR3 is 15 residues long. V shed 4 bases, J shed 11 bases, and the junction held 14 bases outside the gene matches. CDR3 DNA: TGTGCCAGCAGCTCGCGGGACAGTGCATTCGTATCCCAGCATTTT. Translating it yields CASSSRDSAFVSQHF.

This chain uses TRBV7-9 with TRBJ2-3, with 9 bases that match TRBD2. The CDR3 contains 15 residues. After removal of 5 bases from V and 1 base from J, the junction contained 4 bases not matched to a gene. CDR1 SEHNR and CDR2 FQNEAQ come from the germline V gene (reference sequence). The CDR3 region has the DNA TGTGCCAGCAGCGCGAGACTAGCGGGCACAGATACGCAGTATTTT. Amino acid sequence: CASSARLAGTDTQYF.